This TCR beta chain was observed in a study of T cell changes during pregnancy in multiple sclerosis (dated by TCRdb to the late 2010s). As for the study more broadly: The study examined how the T cell repertoire changed over the course of pregnancy in women with multiple sclerosis.

As regards this clone: Its binding antigen is unknown. No much larger clone exists at a distance of one base, and base qualities are not known.

The receptor library was made with the immunoSEQ multiplex PCR assay. TCRdb carries this immuneACCESS record with in-frame sequences only. Its versions omit some clonotypes, under half of them owing to an unresolved V gene in the studies checked, with the rest unexplained. The sample includes under 30,000 clones, with 89% observed a single time. The ten largest make up about 6.3% of the sample. The CDR3 numbers 14 residues from cysteine through phenylalanine. The retained sequence is limited to the CDR3, 42 bases, with the frame set at the first base. The germline V gene provides CDR1 SGHVS and CDR2 FNYEAQ. V trim: 8 bases; J trim: 2 bases; unmatched bases: 2.

The sequencing here drew on CD8+ T cells from peripheral blood mononuclear cells, taken after pregnancy. The TCR originated in a female donor with multiple sclerosis, enrolled in a pregnancy study. The chain was built from TRBV7-6 and TRBJ2-1; the central 11 bases match TRBD2. The CDR3 loop reads CASGTSGTYNEQFF. The nucleotide sequence is given as TGTGCCAGCGGGACTAGCGGTACCTACAATGAGCAGTTCTTC.